The sequence of this T cell receptor beta chain was determined in a study of type 1 regulatory T cells. About the research overall: T-allo10 is an in vitro-generated, Tr1-enriched CD4 T cell product specific for alloantigen. Findings and limits, study-wide: Type 1 regulatory T cells had a more restricted TCR repertoire than non-type 1 regulatory T cells.

In TCRdb, the reads were re-called with MiXCR into one record per CDR3 protein. The sample includes about 62,000 distinct CDR3 sequences, less than 65% seen only once; the top ten take 1.5% to 2%. CDR1 SGHTA and CDR2 FQGNSA come from the germline V gene. The CDR3 has 15 amino acids. J was trimmed by 5 bases and V by 5 bases; bases with no gene match: 8. Only a few counts were recorded for this clonotype. Its antigen is unidentified. This clonotype originated in a human donor in good health. The chain employs TRBV7-2 and TRBJ2-5, with 10 bases that match TRBD1. Sample: cultured non-Tr1 T cells, either the whole culture or a sorted T cell fraction (not recorded which). Here the CDR3 DNA reads TGTGCCAGCAGCCCACGGACAGGGGGACAGGAGACCCAGTACTTC. The encoded protein is CASSPRTGGQETQYF.